This T cell receptor beta chain was sequenced in a study of CD8+CD57+ T cells in acquired aplastic anemia (dated by TCRdb to between 2017 and 2018). As for the study more broadly: On average, sorted CD4+ and CD8+ cells yielded around 3.5 ug of extracted DNA, with a range of about 0.17 to 27.4 ug. CD8+CD57+ expansion was defined as a frequency above the mean frequency observed in healthy subjects. Study-wide conclusions, independent of this receptor: Between patients and healthy controls, no significant difference in CD8+ Simpson's diversity was found (P=0.060). Around 27 CD8+ CDR3 sequences were shared between patients and controls but appeared highly expressed in patients and within their immunodominant clones.

A note on this clonotype: No antigen is known for it. Per-base quality was not reported, and no clone a single base away is much larger than it.

Genomic DNA was used as template for profiling of TCR beta VDJ combinations and CDR3 sequences. TCR repertoire sequencing was run on an Illumina HiSeq 2000. On the study's bioinformatics: TRBV/TRBJ rearrangement plots, CDR3 size and DJ length profiles, and Simpson's diversity index were used to evaluate the repertoires. The immunodominant clone was defined as the most abundant DNA sequence in deep sequencing data. CDR3 amino acid sequences were screened for sharing across subjects and compared with published repertoires and the VDJdb database. Through fastp at Q25 and MiXCR, TCRdb rebuilt clones from the public reads, retaining in-frame beta chains. Rows with a matching CDR3 protein are joined into one entry that keeps the most common DNA and genes. These V and J calls originate from TCRdb's pipeline instead of the authors' own analysis. This sample is represented by about 180,000 distinct CDR3 sequences; about 45% of them were singletons. 0.85% to 1.3% of the sample goes to the ten largest clones.

Patients chosen for sequencing had shown expansion of CD8+CD57+ cells by flow cytometry. Every patient had a diagnosis of severe acquired aplastic anemia based on International Study of Aplastic Anemia and Agranulocytosis and Camitta criteria. At the time blood was sampled, none of the patients had received any therapy. TCR repertoires of sorted CD4+ and CD8+ blood T cells from severe aplastic anemia patients and healthy subjects were deep-sequenced in the study. Patients were enrolled in the USA under clinicaltrials.gov protocols 00001620, 01623167, 00001397, 00071045, 00081523 and 00961064. Ficoll-Paque density gradient centrifugation was used to isolate peripheral blood mononuclear cells. Before DNA extraction, CD4+ and CD8+ T cells were sorted with FACS or magnetic beads. The CDR3 spans 12 residues, from the cysteine through the phenylalanine. Kept here is only the CDR3 DNA, which spans 36 bases and is read in frame from base 1. V was cut back by 3 bases and J by 10 bases, leaving a gap of 9 bases between them. CDR1 and CDR2, per the germline V gene, are SGHTA and FQGTGA.

This TCR came from a human donor with aplastic anemia. The sequenced sample consisted of sorted CD4+, CD8+, or CD8+CD57+ T cells (not recorded which) from PBMCs. The chain is made from TRBV7-3 and TRBJ1-4; no confident D gene assignment can be made. The DNA sequence reads TGTGCCAGCAGCTTGGATCGCGGAAAACTGTTTTTT. Its protein is CASSLDRGKLFF.